Listed below are T cell receptor beta chains from one sample, sequenced in a study of blood T cell repertoires in COVID-19. The repertoire was sequenced with immunoSEQ multiplex PCR; TCRdb's copy has only in-frame clones and lacks some. The repertoire holds over 450,000 clones, with approximately 91% as singletons. Sequenced sample: peripheral blood. All receptors derive from a woman aged 50 to 60 with COVID-19, enrolled during active disease. CDR3s include the opening cysteine and the closing phenylalanine or tryptophan. Fields, in order: D gene, V gene, clone size, J gene, CDR3 DNA, CDR3 protein. A D gene is named only where the DNA matches it firmly. Clone size, where shown, is once, few, many, or a class for clones that have expanded.

>-|TRBV12-3/TRBV12-4|-|TRBJ1-2
TGTGCCAGCTTTTATCCAGGCGCCAGGGGCTACACCTTC
CASFYPGARGYTF
>TRBD1|TRBV5-1|-|TRBJ2-5
TGCGCCAGCAGCCTCGGGGACAGGGAACAAGAGACCCAGTACTTC
CASSLGDREQETQYF
>-|TRBV5-1|-|TRBJ1-1
TGCGCCAGCAGCGCCGCAGGAGGGACTGAAGCTTTCTTT
CASSAAGGTEAFF
>-|TRBV3-1/TRBV3-2|-|TRBJ1-3
TGTGCCAGCGGGGCCGGCACGTCGGGAAACACCATATATTTT
CASGAGTSGNTIYF
>-|TRBV5-1|-|TRBJ2-7
TGCGCCAGCAGCTTGCAGGGCCCGGACCTCGGCGAGCAGTACTTC
CASSLQGPDLGEQYF
>-|TRBV24-1|-|TRBJ1-4
TGTGCCACCAGTGATAGGGGCCCGAATGAAAAACTGTTTTTT
CATSDRGPNEKLFF
>TRBD1|TRBV12-3/TRBV12-4|-|TRBJ1-2
TGTGCCAGCAGTCCGACAGGGGACTATGGCTACACCTTC
CASSPTGDYGYTF
>TRBD1|TRBV5-1|-|TRBJ1-1
TGCGCCAGCAGCTTGGGTGGGACAGCACTTGAAGCTTTCTTT
CASSLGGTALEAFF
>-|TRBV6-2/TRBV6-3|-|TRBJ1-2
TGTGCCAGCAGTTCGGGACACTACTCCTCCTATGGCTACACCTTC
CASSSGHYSSYGYTF
>TRBD1|TRBV14|-|TRBJ2-7
TGTGCCAGCAGCCAAATAAGGACAGGCTCCTACGAGCAGTACTTC
CASSQIRTGSYEQYF
>TRBD1|TRBV5-1|-|TRBJ2-2
TGCGCCAGCAGCTTAGGACAGGCCTACGGGGAGCTGTTTTTT
CASSLGQAYGELFF
>TRBD1|TRBV30|-|TRBJ1-5
TGTGCCTGGAGCCAGGGGGCTTTTCAGCCCCAGCATTTT
CAWSQGAFQPQHF
>TRBD2|TRBV2|-|TRBJ2-1
TGTGCCCAAACTAGCGGGGGCTACAATGAGCAGTTCTTC
CAQTSGGYNEQFF
>-|TRBV13|-|TRBJ1-1
TGTGCCAGCAGCTTCGGACGGGGGGACACTGAAGCTTTCTTT
CASSFGRGDTEAFF
>TRBD1|TRBV29-1|few|TRBJ1-2
TGCAGCGGGACGACAGGGGAAGGCTACACCTTC
CSGTTGEGYTF
>-|TRBV10-3|-|TRBJ2-1
TGTGCCATCGGGATAGGGGCTGACGGATACAATGAGCAGTTCTTC
CAIGIGADGYNEQFF
>TRBD2|TRBV5-5|-|TRBJ2-7
TGTGCCAGCAGCTCGACTAGCGGGGGGTTCTACGAGCAGTACTTC
CASSSTSGGFYEQYF
>-|TRBV5-1|-|TRBJ1-2
TGCGCCAGCAGCTTCCAAACAGGGTCCGGCTACACCTTC
CASSFQTGSGYTF
>TRBD1|TRBV14|-|TRBJ2-1
TGTGCCAGCAGCCCCGGGACAGTCTACAATGAGCAGTTCTTC
CASSPGTVYNEQFF
>TRBD2|TRBV7-2|-|TRBJ2-3
TGTGCCAGCAGCTTAGGCGGGGGGGCCTGGGGAGATACGCAGTATTTT
CASSLGGGAWGDTQYF
>-|TRBV6-4|-|TRBJ1-2
TGTGCCAGCAGATTAGGGCCCCAGGGGAACTATGGCTACACCTTC
CASRLGPQGNYGYTF
>TRBD1|TRBV18|-|TRBJ1-3
TGTGCCAGCTCAAGTACTGGGACAGGGGAAGGTGACACCATATATTTT
CASSSTGTGEGDTIYF
>TRBD1|TRBV25-1|-|TRBJ1-1
TGTGCCAGCAGGCTCACAGGGGTGTCTGAAGCTTTCTTT
CASRLTGVSEAFF
>-|TRBV6-1|-|TRBJ2-5
TGTGCCAGCAGTGAACCGTATAACCAAGAGACCCAGTACTTC
CASSEPYNQETQYF
>TRBD1|TRBV5-4|-|TRBJ2-7
TGTGCCAGCAGCTCATGGGACAGGGGGACCTACGAGCAGTACTTC
CASSSWDRGTYEQYF
>TRBD2|TRBV6-6|-|TRBJ2-5
TGTGCCAGCAGAGTAGCGGGGGAGGAGACCCAGTACTTC
CASRVAGEETQYF
>-|TRBV27|-|TRBJ1-5
TGTGCCAGCAGACGACAGAATAGCAATCAGCCCCAGCATTTT
CASRRQNSNQPQHF